The next 7 T cell receptor beta chains were all read from a single sample in a study of cytomegalovirus exposure and HLA in healthy donors. Here immunoSEQ multiplex PCR was the method, and the copy in TCRdb shows in-frame clones only, minus some. The table includes under 100,000 clones, roughly 96% detected once. Sequencing was carried out using PBMCs. These receptors originate from a woman aged 18-29 years in good health and CMV-seronegative.

The chain combines TRBV5-1 with TRBJ1-2, with D maybe TRBD1 (6 bases). The CDR3 sequence is 17 residues long. V was clipped by 2 bases and J by 7 bases, with 24 bases between them. Germline V lookup: CDR1 SGHRS, CDR2 YFSETQ. CDR3 bases: TGCGCCAGCAGCTTCTCCTCGGACAGACTCGTTGGAGGTGGCTACACCTTC. The encoded protein is CASSFSSDRLVGGGYTF.

The V and J genes are TRBV28 and TRBJ2-1; the match to TRBD2 covers 12 bases. Germline V gives CDR1 MDHEN, CDR2 SYDVKM. The CDR3 is 15 amino acids. The junction had 8 bases not matched to a gene; V was cut back by 5 bases and J by 9 bases. The CDR3 region has the DNA TGTGCCAGCAGTGCCCCTAGCGGGAGGGCCGCTGAGCAGTTCTTC. Translated: CASSAPSGRAAEQFF.

The chain combines TRBV5-4 with TRBJ2-5; 8 bases are shared with TRBD1. Germline V gene data show CDR1 as SGHNT and CDR2 as YYREEE (reference sequence). The CDR3 runs to 14 residues. The ends lost 6 bases at V and 5 bases at J; junction bases unmatched: 9. CDR3 loop: CASTNPGGRETQYF. CDR3 DNA sequence: TGTGCCAGCACCAATCCAGGGGGCCGGGAGACCCAGTACTTC.

This sequence joins TRBV9 and TRBJ1-5, with 7 positions matching TRBD1. V lost 4 bases and J lost 4; bases outside the gene matches: 8. The CDR3 has 15 amino acids. Germline values: CDR1 SGDLS, CDR2 YYNGEE. CDR3 in amino acids: CASSPETGFNQPQHF. The DNA of the CDR3 is TGTGCCAGCAGCCCCGAGACAGGGTTTAATCAGCCCCAGCATTTT.

About this clone itself: Other DNA variants within this sample encode the same CDR3. Here the CDR3 DNA reads TGCGCCAGCAGCCAAGATCCTAGATACGAGCAGTACTTC. Encoded protein: CASSQDPRYEQYF. The chain links TRBV4-3 to TRBJ2-7, with D uncertain. Germline V lookup: CDR1 LGHNA, CDR2 YSLEER. The V end was cut by 0 bases, the J end by 4 bases, with 7 bases between. This CDR3 region has 13 residues.

This clone was counted a few times. V usage is TRBV27 and J usage is TRBJ2-1; 7 bases fit TRBD2. The germline V gene has CDR1 MNHEY and CDR2 SMNVEV (reference sequence). After removal of 3 bases from V and 3 bases from J, the junction contained 5 bases not matched to a gene. The CDR3 consists of 15 residues. The DNA for the CDR3 is TGTGCCAGCAGTTTTCGAGCGGGGAACTACAATGAGCAGTTCTTC. Amino acids: CASSFRAGNYNEQFF.

The CDR3, as DNA: TGTGCCATCAACGAATACAGGGGGGACACCATATATTTT. Translated: CAINEYRGDTIYF. The rearrangement joins TRBV10-3 to TRBJ1-3; the match to TRBD1 covers 8 bases. The CDR3 is 13 amino acids. Trimming took 7 bases from V and 8 from J; bases not matched to a gene: 7. Germline V CDR1 and CDR2: ENHRY, SYGVKD.